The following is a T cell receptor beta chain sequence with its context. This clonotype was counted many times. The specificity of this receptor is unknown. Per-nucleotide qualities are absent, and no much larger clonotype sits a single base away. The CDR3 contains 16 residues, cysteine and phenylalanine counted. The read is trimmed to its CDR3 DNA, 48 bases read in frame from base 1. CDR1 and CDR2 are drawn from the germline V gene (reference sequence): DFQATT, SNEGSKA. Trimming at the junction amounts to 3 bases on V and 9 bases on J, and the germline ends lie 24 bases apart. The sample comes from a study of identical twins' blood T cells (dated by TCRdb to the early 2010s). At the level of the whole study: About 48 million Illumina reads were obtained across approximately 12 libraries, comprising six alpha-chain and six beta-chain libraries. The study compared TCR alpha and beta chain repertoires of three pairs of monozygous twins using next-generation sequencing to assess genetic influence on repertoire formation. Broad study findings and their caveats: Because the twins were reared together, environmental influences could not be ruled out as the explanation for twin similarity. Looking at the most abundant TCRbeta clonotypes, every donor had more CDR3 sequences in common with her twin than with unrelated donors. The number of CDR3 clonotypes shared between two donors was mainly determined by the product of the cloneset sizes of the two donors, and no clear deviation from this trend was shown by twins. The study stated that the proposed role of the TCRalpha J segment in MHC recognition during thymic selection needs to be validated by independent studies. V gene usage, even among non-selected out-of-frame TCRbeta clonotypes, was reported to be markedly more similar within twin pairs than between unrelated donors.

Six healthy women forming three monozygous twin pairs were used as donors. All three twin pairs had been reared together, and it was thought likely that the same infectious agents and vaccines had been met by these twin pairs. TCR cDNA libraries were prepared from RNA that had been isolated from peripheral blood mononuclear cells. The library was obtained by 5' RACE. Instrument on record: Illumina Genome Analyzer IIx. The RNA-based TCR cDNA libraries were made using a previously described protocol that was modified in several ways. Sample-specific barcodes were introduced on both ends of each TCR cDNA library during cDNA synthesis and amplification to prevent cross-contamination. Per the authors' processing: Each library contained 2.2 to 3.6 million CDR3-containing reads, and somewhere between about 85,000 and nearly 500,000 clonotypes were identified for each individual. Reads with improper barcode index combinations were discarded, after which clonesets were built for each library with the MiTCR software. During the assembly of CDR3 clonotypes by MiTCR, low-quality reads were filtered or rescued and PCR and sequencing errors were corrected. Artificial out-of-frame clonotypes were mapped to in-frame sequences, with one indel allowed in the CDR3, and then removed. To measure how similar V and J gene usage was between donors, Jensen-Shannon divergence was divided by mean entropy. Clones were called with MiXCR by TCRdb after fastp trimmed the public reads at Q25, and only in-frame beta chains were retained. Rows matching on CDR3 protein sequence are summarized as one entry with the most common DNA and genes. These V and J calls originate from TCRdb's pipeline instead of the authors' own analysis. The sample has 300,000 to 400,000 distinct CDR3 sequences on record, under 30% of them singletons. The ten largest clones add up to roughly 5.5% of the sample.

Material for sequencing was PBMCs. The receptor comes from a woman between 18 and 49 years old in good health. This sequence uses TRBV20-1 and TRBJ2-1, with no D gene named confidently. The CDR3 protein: CSASRFREVSTLEQFF. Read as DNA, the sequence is TGCAGTGCTAGCCGGTTTCGTGAGGTTTCGACTCTTGAGCAGTTCTTC.